The next 21 T cell receptor beta chains were all read from a single sample in a study of technical replicates of blood from a few donors. Produced via immunoSEQ multiplex PCR; TCRdb's table is partial and in-frame only. The sample has under 100,000 clones; around 94% are singletons. The sample was T cells isolated from PBMCs. The receptors shown here come from a human donor in good health.

The chain couples TRBV11-2 to TRBJ1-6, with a possible D match to TRBD1 (5 bases). Germline values: CDR1 SGHAT, CDR2 FQNNGV. This CDR3 has 16 amino acids. The ends were cut back, 7 bases at V and 10 bases at J, with 23 bases in the middle. CDR3 nucleotides: TGTGCCAGCATCCGCCCCAGGGCAGGCGGGGGGTCACCCCTCCACTTT. Its protein is CASIRPRAGGGSPLHF. The variable domain in full, completed from reference TRBV11-2 and TRBJ1-6, reads EAGVAQSPRYKIIEKRQSVAFWCNPISGHATLYWYQQILGQGPKLLIQFQNNGVVDDSQLPKDRFSAERLKGVDSTLKIQPAKLEDSAVYLCASIRPRAGGGSPLHFGNGTRLTVT.

There are many counts of this clone. The chain recombines TRBV6-5 with TRBJ1-3; no clear D. Germline V CDR1 and CDR2: MNHEY, SVGAGI. With 2 bases removed from V and 4 bases from J, the gap between germline ends came to 9 bases. The length of the CDR3 is 14 residues. This chain's CDR3 is CASSYGLRGNTIYF. The CDR3 nucleotides are TGTGCCAGCAGTTACGGACTGCGGGGAAACACCATATATTTT.

V usage is TRBV15 and J usage is TRBJ1-2, with D perhaps matching TRBD1 (5 bases). From germline, CDR1 is LNHNV and CDR2 YYDKDF (reference sequence). V gave up 5 bases and J gave up 4 bases, with 17 bases separating them. The CDR3 length is 15 residues. Here the CDR3 reads CATSSFQGKVYGYTF. For the CDR3, the DNA is TGTGCCACCAGCTCTTTCCAGGGAAAGGTCTATGGCTACACCTTC. Complete variable domain (other parts from reference TRBV15 and TRBJ1-2): DAMVIQNPRYQVTQFGKPVTLSCSQTLNHNVMYWYQQKSSQAPKLLFHYYDKDFNNEADTPDNFQSRRPNTSFCFLDIRSPGLGDTAMYLCATSSFQGKVYGYTFGSGTRLTVV.

The chain combines TRBV29-1 with TRBJ2-1; 11 positions match TRBD2. With V trimmed by 6 bases and J by 8 bases, 9 bases remained unmatched. Germline CDR1 SQVTM, CDR2 ANQGSEA. This CDR3 has 14 amino acids. The CDR3 nucleotides are TGCAGCGTCGAGCTAGCGGGAGGCATCCATGAGCAGTTCTTC. This translates into CSVELAGGIHEQFF.

In its sample, this clone was seen a few times. The gene calls are TRBV27 and TRBJ1-1; 7 bases line up with TRBD1. Trimming cost V 2 bases and J 3 bases; bases outside gene matches: 6. This CDR3 is built from 15 residues. Germline CDR1 is MNHEY and CDR2 is SMNVEV (reference sequence). This CDR3 reads CASSLQDRVYTEAFF. As DNA, the CDR3 is TGTGCCAGCAGTTTACAAGACAGGGTATACACTGAAGCTTTCTTT.

The chain is built from TRBV11-2 and TRBJ1-6, with 9 bases fitting TRBD1. The CDR3 loop spans 14 amino acids. The germline V gene encodes CDR1 SGHAT and CDR2 FQNNGV. V shed 3 bases and J 7 bases; nucleotides not matched to a gene: 1. Here the CDR3 reads CASSFDRGNSPLHF. The CDR3 nucleotides are TGTGCCAGCAGCTTTGACAGGGGGAATTCACCCCTCCACTTT.

This clone was detected once. This chain links TRBV28 with TRBJ2-1, with 13 bases matching TRBD2. This CDR3 has 15 residues. Per the germline V gene, CDR1 is MDHEN and CDR2 is SYDVKM. V lost 6 bases to trimming and J lost 9 bases; unmatched junction nucleotides: 8. The CDR3 reads CASSTGLAGSGEQFF. The DNA of the CDR3 is TGTGCCAGCAGCACGGGACTAGCGGGATCAGGTGAGCAGTTCTTC.

The V and J genes are TRBV27 and TRBJ1-1, with 10 nucleotides matching TRBD1. J was trimmed by 5 bases and V by 3 bases; bases with no gene match: 9. Germline V gene lookup returns CDR1 MNHEY and CDR2 SMNVEV (reference sequence). This CDR3 spans 16 amino acids. The CDR3 DNA follows: TGTGCCAGCAGTTTTTGGACAGGGGGAATCGGGACTGAAGCTTTCTTT. Translating gives CASSFWTGGIGTEAFF.

This sequence joins TRBV28 and TRBJ2-3, with D possibly matching TRBD2 (6 bases). CDR1 is MDHEN, CDR2 SYDVKM, per germline. CDR3 length equals 15 residues. V dropped 8 bases and J dropped 2 bases, with 17 bases sitting between them. The CDR3 nucleotides are TGTGCCAGCGGCTCATATAGCGGACCCACAGATACGCAGTATTTT. Translated: CASGSYSGPTDTQYF.

This chain links TRBV6-5 with TRBJ2-1, with a possible D match to TRBD2 (5 bases). The germline V gene encodes CDR1 MNHEY and CDR2 SVGAGI. V lost 6 bases to trimming and J lost 8 bases, with 17 bases between them. The CDR3 has 14 residues. CDR3 amino acids: CASSRGLAGHEQFF. As DNA, the CDR3 is TGTGCCAGCAGCCGTGGGCTAGCTGGACATGAGCAGTTCTTC.

The rearrangement joins TRBV19 to TRBJ2-7; 10 nucleotides line up with TRBD1. V shed 4 bases, J shed 2 bases, and the junction held 2 bases outside the gene matches. The CDR3 contains 14 residues. Germline V CDR1 and CDR2: LNHDA, SQIVND (reference sequence). The DNA of the CDR3 is TGTGCCAGTAGTACCGGGACAGGGGCCTACGAGCAGTACTTC. It specifies CASSTGTGAYEQYF.

V usage is TRBV30 and J usage is TRBJ2-5, with D maybe TRBD2 (6 bases). Germline CDR1 and CDR2: GTSNPN and SVGIG (reference sequence). V lost 5 bases, J lost 3 bases, and 16 bases lay in between. This CDR3 spans 14 amino acids. The CDR3 region has the DNA TGTGCCTGGGGAGGAGAGGGCGGGAAAGAGACCCAGTACTTC. The encoded protein is CAWGGEGGKETQYF.

This chain uses TRBV13 with TRBJ1-5; D gene ambiguous. Germline assignment: CDR1 PRHDT and CDR2 FYEKMQ (reference sequence). The CDR3 is 14 amino acids. Deletions cut 0 bases from V and 0 bases from J, with 3 bases between. CDR3 protein: CASSLGYSNQPQHF. The CDR3 DNA sequence: TGTGCCAGCAGCTTAGGATATAGCAATCAGCCCCAGCATTTT.

This sequence joins TRBV4-1 and TRBJ1-1; D ambiguous. Per the germline V gene, CDR1 is MGHRA and CDR2 is YSYEKL. The germline V and J ends were trimmed by 4 bases and 0 bases, with 18 bases remaining between them. This CDR3 is built from 17 residues. The CDR3 DNA reads as TGCGCCAGCAGCCCTGGAGGAGGAAAGGTTTTGAACACTGAAGCTTTCTTT. Translation gives CASSPGGGKVLNTEAFF.

This sequence joins TRBV28 and TRBJ1-1; D perhaps matches TRBD1 (5 bases). This CDR3 is 20 amino acids long. The germline CDR1 and CDR2 sequences are MDHEN and SYDVKM. V was cut by 2 bases and J by 3 bases, with 28 bases left in between. For the CDR3, the DNA is TGTGCCAGCAGTTTAAGGGTCGGTCGGAGGGGACCCATCATAGACACTGAAGCTTTCTTT. This encodes CASSLRVGRRGPIIDTEAFF.

This rearrangement joins TRBV10-1 to TRBJ2-7; 9 positions agree with TRBD1. There are 14 residues in the CDR3. Germline lookup yields CDR1 WNHNN and CDR2 SYGVQD (reference sequence). V lost 0 bases, J lost 5 bases, and 2 bases stayed unmatched. CDR3 in DNA: TGCGCCAGCAGTGAGTCACGGACAGGGGACGAGCAGTACTTC. Translation gives CASSESRTGDEQYF.

This sequence joins TRBV28 and TRBJ2-2, with 8 positions matching TRBD2. The germline V gene encodes CDR1 MDHEN and CDR2 SYDVKM. V dropped 7 bases and J dropped 3; count of bases not matched to a gene: 10. The CDR3 extends over 16 amino acids. The CDR3 loop reads CASNLWRGVYTGELFF. The CDR3 DNA follows: TGTGCCAGCAACCTTTGGCGGGGGGTTTACACCGGGGAGCTGTTTTTT.

The chain couples TRBV7-7 to TRBJ2-2, with D possibly matching TRBD1 (6 bases). The V and J ends lost 5 bases and 0 bases respectively, with 13 bases between them. CDR1 and CDR2 from the germline V gene are SSHAT and FNYEAQ (reference sequence). The CDR3 spans 16 residues. CDR3 nucleotide sequence: TGTGCCAGCAGCCCCTACAGGGATTCGAACACCGGGGAGCTGTTTTTT. Translation gives CASSPYRDSNTGELFF.

The chain couples TRBV28 to TRBJ1-1, with no clear D. Deletions cut 8 bases from V and 2 bases from J, with 21 bases between. The CDR3 is 16 residues long. In germline, CDR1 is MDHEN, CDR2 SYDVKM. The CDR3 DNA reads as TGTGCCAGCTCCATGGCACTAGGGTCAGGTAACACTGAAGCTTTCTTT. The encoded protein is CASSMALGSGNTEAFF.

The genes are TRBV9 and TRBJ1-6, with a possible D match to TRBD1 (5 bases). This CDR3 is built from 15 residues. In germline, CDR1 is SGDLS, CDR2 YYNGEE. V was pared by 0 bases and J by 7 bases, with 11 bases between. Written as DNA, the CDR3 is TGTGCCAGCAGCGTAGCAGCAGGGCGGAATTCACCCCTCCACTTT. Translated, it gives CASSVAAGRNSPLHF.

The chain employs TRBV28 and TRBJ2-7, with D possibly TRBD1 on 5 matching bases. The V and J ends lost 3 bases and 0 bases respectively, with 15 bases between them. The germline gives CDR1 MDHEN, CDR2 SYDVKM. This CDR3 contains 16 residues. CDR3 region: CASSFTPGNPSYEQYF. In DNA, the CDR3 is TGTGCCAGCAGTTTCACGCCAGGGAATCCCTCCTACGAGCAGTACTTC.